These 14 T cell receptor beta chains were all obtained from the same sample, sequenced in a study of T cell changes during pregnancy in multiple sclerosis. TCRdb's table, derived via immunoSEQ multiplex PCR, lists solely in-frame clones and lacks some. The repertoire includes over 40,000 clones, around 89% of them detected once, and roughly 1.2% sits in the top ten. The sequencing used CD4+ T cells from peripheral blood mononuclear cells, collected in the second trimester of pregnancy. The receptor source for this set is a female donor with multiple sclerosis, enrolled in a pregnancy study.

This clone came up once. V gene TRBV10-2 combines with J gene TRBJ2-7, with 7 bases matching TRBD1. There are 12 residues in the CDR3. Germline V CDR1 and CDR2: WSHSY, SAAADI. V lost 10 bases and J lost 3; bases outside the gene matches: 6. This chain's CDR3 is CATRQGSYEQYF. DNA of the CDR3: TGCGCCACCCGACAGGGTAGCTACGAGCAGTACTTC.

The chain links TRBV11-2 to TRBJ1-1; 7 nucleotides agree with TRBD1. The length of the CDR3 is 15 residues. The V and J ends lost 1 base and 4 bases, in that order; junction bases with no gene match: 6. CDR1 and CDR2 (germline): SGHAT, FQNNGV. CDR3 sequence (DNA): TGTGCCAGCAGCTTAGGCCCCACAGGGGTCACTGAAGCTTTCTTT. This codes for CASSLGPTGVTEAFF. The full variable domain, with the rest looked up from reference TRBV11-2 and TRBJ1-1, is EAGVAQSPRYKIIEKRQSVAFWCNPISGHATLYWYQQILGQGPKLLIQFQNNGVVDDSQLPKDRFSAERLKGVDSTLKIQPAKLEDSAVYLCASSLGPTGVTEAFFGQGTRLTVV.

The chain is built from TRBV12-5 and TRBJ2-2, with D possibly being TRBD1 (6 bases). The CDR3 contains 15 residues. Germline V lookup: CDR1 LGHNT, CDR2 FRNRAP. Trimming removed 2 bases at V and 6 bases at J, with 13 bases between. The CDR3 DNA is TGTGCTAGTGGTTTGATAACAGGGTCTCCCGGGGAGCTGTTTTTT. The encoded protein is CASGLITGSPGELFF.

The CDR3 nucleotides are TGCGCCAGCAGCCAAGATCCCAGGGGTCACTCTGGAAACACCATATATTTT. Encoded protein: CASSQDPRGHSGNTIYF. V is TRBV4-1 and J is TRBJ1-3, with TRBD1 as a possible D gene (6 bases). V dropped 0 bases and J dropped 0 bases, with 12 bases sitting between them. Germline lookup yields CDR1 MGHRA and CDR2 YSYEKL. This CDR3 contains 17 residues.

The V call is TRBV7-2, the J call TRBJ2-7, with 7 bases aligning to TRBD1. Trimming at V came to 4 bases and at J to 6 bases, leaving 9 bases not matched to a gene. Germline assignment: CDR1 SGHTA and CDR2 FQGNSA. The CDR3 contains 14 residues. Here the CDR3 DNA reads TGTGCCAGCAGCTCGGGACAGATGGAGTCCGAGCAGTACTTC. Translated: CASSSGQMESEQYF. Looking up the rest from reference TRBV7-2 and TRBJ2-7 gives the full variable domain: GAGVSQSPSNKVTEKGKDVELRCDPISGHTALYWYRQSLGQGLEFLIYFQGNSAPDKSGLPSDRFSAERTGGSVSTLTIQRTQQEDSAVYLCASSSGQMESEQYFGPGTRLTVT.

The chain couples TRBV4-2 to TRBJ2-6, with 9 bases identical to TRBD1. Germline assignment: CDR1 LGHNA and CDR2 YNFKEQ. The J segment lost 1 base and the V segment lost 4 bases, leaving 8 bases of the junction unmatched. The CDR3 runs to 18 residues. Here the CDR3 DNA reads TGTGCCAGCAGCCTGCCGGGACAGGGCCCATCTGGGGCCAACGTCCTGACTTTC. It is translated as CASSLPGQGPSGANVLTF.

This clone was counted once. The CDR3 nucleotides read TGTGCCAGCAGTTCCACGACAGGGGTGGCTTTCTTT. Its protein product is CASSSTTGVAFF. This chain joins TRBV28 and TRBJ1-1, with TRBD1 matching 8 bases. The germline V gene encodes CDR1 MDHEN and CDR2 SYDVKM. V shed 4 bases and J 11 bases; nucleotides not matched to a gene: 6. The CDR3 is made up of 12 amino acids.

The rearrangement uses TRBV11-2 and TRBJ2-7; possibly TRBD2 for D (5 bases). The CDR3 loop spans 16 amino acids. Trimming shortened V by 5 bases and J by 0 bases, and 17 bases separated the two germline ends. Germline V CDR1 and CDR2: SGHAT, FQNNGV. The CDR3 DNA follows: TGTGCCAGCAGCCCCGTCGGGGTGGCACTCTCCTACGAGCAGTACTTC. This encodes CASSPVGVALSYEQYF.

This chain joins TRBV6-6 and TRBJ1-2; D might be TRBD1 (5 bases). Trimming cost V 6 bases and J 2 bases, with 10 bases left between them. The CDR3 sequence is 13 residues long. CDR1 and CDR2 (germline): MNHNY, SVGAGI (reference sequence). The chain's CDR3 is CASSPAGNYGYTF. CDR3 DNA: TGTGCCAGCAGCCCCGCAGGGAACTATGGCTACACCTTC.

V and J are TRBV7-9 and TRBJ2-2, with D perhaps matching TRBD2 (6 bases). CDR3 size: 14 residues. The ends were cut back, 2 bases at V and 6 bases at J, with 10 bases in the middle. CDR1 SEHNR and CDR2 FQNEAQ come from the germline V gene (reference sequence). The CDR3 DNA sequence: TGTGCCAGCAGCTTAACAGGCGGGGCCGGGGAGCTGTTTTTT. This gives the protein CASSLTGGAGELFF.

The CDR3 spells CASSHTPLGEAFF. Written as DNA, the CDR3 is TGTGCCAGCAGTCACACCCCACTAGGTGAAGCTTTCTTT. The chain has TRBV6-6 and TRBJ1-1; D is ambiguous. CDR1 is MNHNY, CDR2 SVGAGI, per germline (reference sequence). The V and J ends lost 5 bases and 7 bases respectively, with 14 bases between them. CDR3 length: 13 amino acids.

Written as DNA, the CDR3 is TGTGCCAGCAGCTTTCCCGGTGGACTAGCGTCTAACGAGCAGTACTTC. This translates into CASSFPGGLASNEQYF. This rearrangement joins TRBV7-9 to TRBJ2-7; the match to TRBD2 covers 9 bases. The CDR3 spans 16 residues. Trimming cost V 3 bases and J 5 bases; bases outside gene matches: 11. Germline loops: CDR1 SEHNR, CDR2 FQNEAQ (reference sequence).

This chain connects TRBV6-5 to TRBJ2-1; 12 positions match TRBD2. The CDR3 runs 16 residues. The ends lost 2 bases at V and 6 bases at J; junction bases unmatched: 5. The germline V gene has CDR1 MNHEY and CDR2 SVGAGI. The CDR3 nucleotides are TGTGCCAGCAGTTACGGGGGACTAGCGGGTTCCAATGAGCAGTTCTTC. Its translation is CASSYGGLAGSNEQFF.

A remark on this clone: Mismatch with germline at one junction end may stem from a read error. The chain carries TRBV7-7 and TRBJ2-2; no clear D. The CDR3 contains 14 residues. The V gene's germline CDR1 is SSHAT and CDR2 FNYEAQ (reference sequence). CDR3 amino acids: CASSLYAGTGELFF. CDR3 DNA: TGTGCTAGCAGCCTCTACGCTGGCACCGGGGAGCTGTTTTTT.